This TCR beta chain is drawn from a study of blood T cell repertoires in COVID-19. The wider study: The samples span acute and convalescent COVID-19 from the United States, Italy and Spain. PBMCs, B-cell-depleted T cells, or T cells were the source of the cDNA or gDNA that made up the material.

The CDR3 sequence is 10 residues long. Germline V gene sequence: CDR1 SQVTM, CDR2 ANQGSEA. Original processing notes: For nucleated cells, counts were estimated from reference gene primer amplification. Libraries were prepared by immunoSEQ multiplex PCR; TCRdb keeps only in-frame clonotypes and omits some of them. The V and J calls and the clone size are those of that table, but D and trimming were determined from the DNA. Counted here are some 16,000 clones, 80% to 90% occurring once; the ten biggest clones make up less than 3.5%. A few counts support this clone. The junction does not match germline at one end; this may be a read error.

Sequenced sample: peripheral blood. The sequence was obtained from a human donor in a cohort sampled during active COVID-19. The rearrangement joins TRBV29-1 to TRBJ2-3; TRBD1 agrees at 8 bases. The CDR3 region has the DNA TGCAGCGTTGAAGGGACAGGGTGGTTCTTT. Translated, it gives CSVEGTGWFF.